This TCR beta chain is drawn from a study of blood T cell repertoires in COVID-19. V was pared by 5 bases and J by 5 bases, with 7 bases between. Per germline, CDR1 SGHVS and CDR2 FQNEAQ. The CDR3 extends over 12 amino acids. Assay used: immunoSEQ multiplex PCR; TCRdb lists only in-frame clones, some missing. The table shows about 300,000 clones, with 70% to 90% occurring only once. The sequenced material came from PBMCs or T cells enriched from blood (not recorded which). The sequence was collected from a woman aged 25 to 39 who had recovered from COVID-19. J is TRBJ1-5 and V is TRBV7-8; D is unclear. CDR3 amino acids: CASSPRYQPQHF. The DNA of the CDR3 is TGTGCCAGCAGCCCCAGGTATCAGCCCCAGCATTTT.